This T cell receptor (beta chain) was profiled in a study of shared clonotypes between healthy human individuals. Method: immunoSEQ multiplex PCR; TCRdb's copy keeps in-frame clones and lacks some. Of about 2.4 million clones listed, roughly 93% are singletons. The J segment lost 1 base and the V segment lost 3 bases, leaving 4 bases of the junction unmatched. This CDR3 has 15 amino acids. Germline CDR1 KGHSH, CDR2 LQKENI. The sequence was obtained from a man younger than 30 in good health. Some clones in this sample may be carry-over from other donors' samples. Sequencing was performed on naive CD4+ T cells from PBMCs. Subset described: CD45RA+ positively selected. V and J are TRBV18 and TRBJ2-7; 9 bases align to TRBD1. Here the CDR3 DNA reads TGTGCCAGCTCACCGGAACAGGGGGCGTCCTACGAGCAGTACTTC. It is translated as CASSPEQGASYEQYF. The full variable domain, rest sourced from reference TRBV18 and TRBJ2-7, is NAGVMQNPRHLVRRRGQEARLRCSPMKGHSHVYWYRQLPEEGLKFMVYLQKENIIDESGMPKERFSAEFPKEGPSILRIQQVVRGDSAAYFCASSPEQGASYEQYFGPGTRLTVT.